The 9 T cell receptor beta chains below were found in one sample sequenced in a study of blood T cell repertoires in COVID-19. The data were produced by immunoSEQ multiplex PCR, yet TCRdb's version contains in-frame clones alone and is incomplete. This sample has 85,000 to 130,000 clones; roughly two thirds occur once, and the top ten carry roughly 0.9%. The specimen was peripheral blood. The receptors originated from a human donor with acute or convalescent COVID-19. The donor label of this sample is uncertain.

This clone was seen only a few times. The chain links TRBV11-2 to TRBJ1-2, with TRBD1 as a possible D gene (6 bases). The CDR3 covers 14 residues. Trimming cost V 1 base and J 5 bases, with 11 bases left between them. Germline V CDR1 and CDR2: SGHAT, FQNNGV. The CDR3 spells CASSLGQGSYGYTF. The CDR3 nucleotides are TGTGCCAGCAGCTTAGGTCAGGGGAGTTATGGCTACACCTTC.

The chain links TRBV11-2 to TRBJ2-5, with D perhaps TRBD1 (6 bases). Looked up from germline, CDR1 is SGHAT and CDR2 is FQNNGV. Trimming shortened V by 1 base and J by 7 bases, and 13 bases separated the two germline ends. This CDR3 is built from 14 residues. CDR3 DNA sequence: TGTGCCAGCAGCTTAGGACGGGCCAGGGGGACCCAGTACTTC. Translation: CASSLGRARGTQYF. Looking up the rest from reference TRBV11-2 and TRBJ2-5 gives the full variable domain: EAGVAQSPRYKIIEKRQSVAFWCNPISGHATLYWYQQILGQGPKLLIQFQNNGVVDDSQLPKDRFSAERLKGVDSTLKIQPAKLEDSAVYLCASSLGRARGTQYFGPGTRLLVL.

This clone was detected once. The chain uses TRBV18 and TRBJ1-6, with D maybe TRBD1 (5 bases). Germline loops: CDR1 KGHSH, CDR2 LQKENI. The CDR3 covers 15 residues. V lost 3 bases and J 7 bases, leaving 13 bases between the germline ends. In DNA form, the CDR3 reads TGTGCCAGCTCACCGTTTCCAGGGATGAATTCACCCCTCCACTTT. Translated, it gives CASSPFPGMNSPLHF.

DNA for the CDR3: TGTGCCAGCAGTCCACTTGTTACAGGGGGAGGAGAAAAACTGTTTTTT. This codes for CASSPLVTGGGEKLFF. The genes are TRBV7-9 and TRBJ1-4, with 8 nucleotides matching TRBD1. V shed 6 bases, J shed 8 bases, and the junction held 14 bases outside the gene matches. Per the germline V gene, CDR1 is SEHNR and CDR2 is FQNEAQ (reference sequence). This CDR3 region has 16 residues.

V and J are TRBV30 and TRBJ1-3, with D possibly TRBD1 on 6 matching bases. The CDR3 loop spans 13 amino acids. Between the trimmed V and J ends, which lost 2 bases and 8 bases, there was a span of 13 bases. Germline V gene sequence: CDR1 GTSNPN, CDR2 SVGIG (reference sequence). The chain's CDR3 is CAWSFTGTDTIYF. CDR3 sequence (DNA): TGTGCCTGGAGTTTTACAGGGACGGACACCATATATTTT.

V usage is TRBV30 and J usage is TRBJ1-1; D not resolved. Germline CDR1 reads GTSNPN; CDR2 reads SVGIG (reference sequence). There are 13 residues in the CDR3. Between the trimmed V and J ends, which lost 4 bases and 1 base, there was a span of 10 bases. CDR3 loop: CAWTNKRNTEAFF. CDR3 nucleotide sequence: TGTGCCTGGACCAACAAACGGAACACTGAAGCTTTCTTT. The entire variable domain, with the rest obtained from reference TRBV30 and TRBJ1-1, is as follows: SQTIHQWPATLVQPVGSPLSLECTVEGTSNPNLYWYRQAAGRGLQLLFYSVGIGQISSEVPQNLSASRPQDRQFILSSKKLLLSDSGFYLCAWTNKRNTEAFFGQGTRLTVV.

The chain joins TRBV27 to TRBJ1-1, with 9 bases fitting TRBD1. V was clipped by 3 bases and J by 7 bases; unmatched bases: 3. The CDR3 spans 13 residues. Germline V gene data show CDR1 as MNHEY and CDR2 as SMNVEV (reference sequence). For the CDR3, the DNA is TGTGCCAGCAGTTTGGCGGGACAGGGTGAAGCTTTCTTT. As protein: CASSLAGQGEAFF.

This chain joins TRBV5-1 and TRBJ2-7, with D maybe TRBD1 (6 bases). CDR3 length equals 17 residues. Germline CDR1 is SGHRS and CDR2 is YFSETQ. Between the trimmed V and J ends, which lost 4 bases and 6 bases, there was a span of 26 bases. This chain's CDR3 is CASSASIQGTNPREQYF. The DNA of the CDR3 is TGCGCCAGCAGCGCCTCCATACAGGGAACCAATCCCCGCGAGCAGTACTTC. Drawing the rest from reference TRBV5-1 and TRBJ2-7, the complete variable domain is KAGVTQTPRYLIKTRGQQVTLSCSPISGHRSVSWYQQTPGQGLQFLFEYFSETQRNKGNFPGRFSGRQFSNSRSEMNVSTLELGDSALYLCASSASIQGTNPREQYFGPGTRLTVT.

This clone was found a few times. V is TRBV18 and J is TRBJ2-5; 7 nucleotides match TRBD1. Trimming removed 1 base from V and 5 bases from J; junction bases left unmatched: 4. This CDR3 is 14 amino acids long. CDR1 and CDR2 from the germline V gene are KGHSH and LQKENI. CDR3 sequence (DNA): TGTGCCAGCTCACCACGGACAGGCAGGGAGACCCAGTACTTC. This codes for CASSPRTGRETQYF.